A selection of T cell receptor beta chains follows, all from one sample in a study of cytomegalovirus exposure and HLA in healthy donors. Using immunoSEQ multiplex PCR, the repertoire was profiled, and TCRdb retains in-frame clones only, with some absent. Of about 280,000 clones in the sample, around 89% were seen once. Sequencing was carried out using PBMCs. These receptors all stem from a woman under 30 in good health and CMV-seronegative. Both conserved end residues are part of each CDR3. Each record gives: D gene, clone size, J gene, V gene, CDR3 DNA, CDR3 protein. A D gene is named only where the DNA matches it firmly. Where a row states a size, it is once, few, many or the class of an expanded clone; other rows omit it.

D gene: TRBD1; clone size: NA; J gene: TRBJ1-2; V gene: TRBV5-8; CDR3 DNA: TGTGCCAGCAGCGGAACAGGGGGCACCTATGGCTACACCTTC; CDR3 protein: CASSGTGGTYGYTF
D gene: NA; clone size: NA; J gene: TRBJ2-5; V gene: TRBV19; CDR3 DNA: TGTGCCAGTAGTATGGGTTCAGGGATGGGGACCCAGTACTTC; CDR3 protein: CASSMGSGMGTQYF
D gene: NA; clone size: once; J gene: TRBJ1-3; V gene: TRBV6-4; CDR3 DNA: TGTGCCAGCAGGGCCATAGGGGCTGGAAACACCATATATTTT; CDR3 protein: CASRAIGAGNTIYF
D gene: NA; clone size: NA; J gene: TRBJ1-1; V gene: TRBV6-1; CDR3 DNA: TGTGCCAGCAGTGAGTCAGAGAACACTGAAGCTTTCTTT; CDR3 protein: CASSESENTEAFF
D gene: TRBD1; clone size: NA; J gene: TRBJ2-1; V gene: TRBV10-3; CDR3 DNA: TGTGCCATCAGTGAGCGGGACAGGGTCGATGAGCAGTTCTTC; CDR3 protein: CAISERDRVDEQFF
D gene: NA; clone size: NA; J gene: TRBJ2-5; V gene: TRBV9; CDR3 DNA: TGTGCCAGCAGCTCCAGGTACCAAGAGACCCAGTACTTC; CDR3 protein: CASSSRYQETQYF
D gene: NA; clone size: NA; J gene: TRBJ2-1; V gene: TRBV7-8; CDR3 DNA: TGTGCCAGCAGCCCGCTGGTGGGAGCCTACAATGAGCAGTTCTTC; CDR3 protein: CASSPLVGAYNEQFF
D gene: TRBD2; clone size: once; J gene: TRBJ2-1; V gene: TRBV9; CDR3 DNA: TGTGCTTCCGCGCACAGGGTAGGGACCCCGGCGGGAGGGCCTACAGCTCACTCCTACAATGAGCAGTTCTTC; CDR3 protein: CASAHRVGTPAGGPTAHSYNEQFF
D gene: TRBD1; clone size: few; J gene: TRBJ1-5; V gene: TRBV6-1; CDR3 DNA: TGTGCCAGCAGTGAAAGGACAGGGGCTAGCAATCAGCCCCAGCATTTT; CDR3 protein: CASSERTGASNQPQHF
D gene: TRBD1; clone size: NA; J gene: TRBJ2-7; V gene: TRBV19; CDR3 DNA: TGTGCCAGTAGTTTACAGGGGCCCTACGAGCAGTACTTC; CDR3 protein: CASSLQGPYEQYF
D gene: TRBD2; clone size: once; J gene: TRBJ2-7; V gene: TRBV18; CDR3 DNA: TGTGCCAGCTCAGGGAATTTGGAGCGGGAGTATTCATACGAGCAGTACTTC; CDR3 protein: CASSGNLEREYSYEQYF
D gene: TRBD1; clone size: NA; J gene: TRBJ2-3; V gene: TRBV6-5; CDR3 DNA: TGTGCCAGCAGTTACTCCTACAGGGGGCGTACAGATACGCAGTATTTT; CDR3 protein: CASSYSYRGRTDTQYF
D gene: NA; clone size: NA; J gene: TRBJ2-2; V gene: TRBV2; CDR3 DNA: TGTGCCATTCTCGAGGGCCCCGGGGAGCTGTTTTTT; CDR3 protein: CAILEGPGELFF
D gene: NA; clone size: NA; J gene: TRBJ2-1; V gene: TRBV27; CDR3 DNA: TGTGCCAGCTCCTTAGCCGCTGGTGAGCAGTTCTTC; CDR3 protein: CASSLAAGEQFF
D gene: TRBD2; clone size: NA; J gene: TRBJ2-3; V gene: TRBV2; CDR3 DNA: TGTGCCATCCGACTAGCGGTTAGCACAGATACGCAGTATTTT; CDR3 protein: CAIRLAVSTDTQYF
D gene: TRBD1; clone size: few; J gene: TRBJ1-2; V gene: TRBV28; CDR3 DNA: TGTGCCAGCAGTAAGCAGGGGGCAAATGGCTACACCTTC; CDR3 protein: CASSKQGANGYTF
D gene: NA; clone size: NA; J gene: TRBJ2-5; V gene: TRBV19; CDR3 DNA: TGTGCCAGTAGTATCACCTTCGGGGGTGAGACCCAGTACTTC; CDR3 protein: CASSITFGGETQYF
D gene: NA; clone size: NA; J gene: TRBJ2-1; V gene: TRBV28; CDR3 DNA: TGTGCCAGCAGTTTCGAGGCAGGGCGGAATGAGCAGTTCTTC; CDR3 protein: CASSFEAGRNEQFF
D gene: NA; clone size: many; J gene: TRBJ2-6; V gene: TRBV6-1; CDR3 DNA: TGTGCCAGCAGTGAACAGGGAACCGGGGCCAACGTCCTGACTTTC; CDR3 protein: CASSEQGTGANVLTF
D gene: NA; clone size: few; J gene: TRBJ1-2; V gene: TRBV28; CDR3 DNA: TGTGCCAGCAGTTTATCAGGGGATGGCTACACCTTC; CDR3 protein: CASSLSGDGYTF
D gene: TRBD1; clone size: NA; J gene: TRBJ1-5; V gene: TRBV19; CDR3 DNA: TGTGCCAGTAGTCCCAGGACAGGAGGATATAGCAATCAGCCCCAGCATTTT; CDR3 protein: CASSPRTGGYSNQPQHF
D gene: TRBD1; clone size: NA; J gene: TRBJ2-7; V gene: TRBV6-5; CDR3 DNA: TGTGCCAGCAGACGCACAGGGGTTTTCTACGAGCAGTACTTC; CDR3 protein: CASRRTGVFYEQYF
D gene: NA; clone size: NA; J gene: TRBJ1-1; V gene: TRBV5-4; CDR3 DNA: TGTGCCAGCAGCTTGCTGGCGGGAAACACTGAAGCTTTCTTT; CDR3 protein: CASSLLAGNTEAFF
D gene: TRBD2; clone size: NA; J gene: TRBJ2-1; V gene: TRBV7-9; CDR3 DNA: TGTGCCAGCAGCCCAGCGGGAGTTCGGTACAATGAGCAGTTCTTC; CDR3 protein: CASSPAGVRYNEQFF
D gene: NA; clone size: NA; J gene: TRBJ2-1; V gene: TRBV7-9; CDR3 DNA: TGTGCCAGCAGCCCCCTTAGCGAACCTCTTTCGGATGAGCGGTTCTTC; CDR3 protein: CASSPLSEPLSDERFF
D gene: NA; clone size: few; J gene: TRBJ1-5; V gene: TRBV5-6; CDR3 DNA: TGTGCCAGCAGCTTCGGGACAACCAATCAGCCCCAGCATTTT; CDR3 protein: CASSFGTTNQPQHF